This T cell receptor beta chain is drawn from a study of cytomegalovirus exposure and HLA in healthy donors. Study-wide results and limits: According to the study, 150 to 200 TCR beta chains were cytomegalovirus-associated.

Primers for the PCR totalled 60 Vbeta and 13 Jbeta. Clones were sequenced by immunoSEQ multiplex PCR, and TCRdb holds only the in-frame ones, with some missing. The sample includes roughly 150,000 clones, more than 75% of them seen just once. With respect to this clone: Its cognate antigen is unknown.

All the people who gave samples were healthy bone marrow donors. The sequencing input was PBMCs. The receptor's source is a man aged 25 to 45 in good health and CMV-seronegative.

CDR3 region: CASSLASEDYEQYF. CDR3 DNA: TGCGCCAGCAGCTTGGCATCAGAAGACTACGAGCAGTACTTC. The chain couples TRBV5-1 to TRBJ2-7; D uncertain. This CDR3 is 14 amino acids long. Germline CDR1 SGHRS, CDR2 YFSETQ. The V gene lost 0 bases and the J gene lost 3 bases, with 10 bases spanning the gap.